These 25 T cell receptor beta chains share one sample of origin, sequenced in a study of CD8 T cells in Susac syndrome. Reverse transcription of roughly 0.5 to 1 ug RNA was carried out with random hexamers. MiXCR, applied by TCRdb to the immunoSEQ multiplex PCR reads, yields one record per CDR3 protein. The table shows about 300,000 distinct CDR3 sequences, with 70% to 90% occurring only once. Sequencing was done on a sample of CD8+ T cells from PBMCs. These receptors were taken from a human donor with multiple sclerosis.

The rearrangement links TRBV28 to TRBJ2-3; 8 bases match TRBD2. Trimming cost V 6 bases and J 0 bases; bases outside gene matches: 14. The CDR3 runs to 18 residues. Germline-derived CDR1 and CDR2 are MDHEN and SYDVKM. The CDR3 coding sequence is TGTGCCAGCAGCTACGACCGCGGGCTAGCGGGTAGCACAGATACGCAGTATTTT. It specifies CASSYDRGLAGSTDTQYF.

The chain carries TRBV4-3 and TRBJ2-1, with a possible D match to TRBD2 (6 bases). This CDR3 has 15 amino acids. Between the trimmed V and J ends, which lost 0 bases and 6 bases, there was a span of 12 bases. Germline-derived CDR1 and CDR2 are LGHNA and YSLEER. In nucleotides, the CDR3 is TGCGCCAGCAGCCAAGATAGTTTACTAGCCAATGAGCAGTTCTTC. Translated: CASSQDSLLANEQFF.

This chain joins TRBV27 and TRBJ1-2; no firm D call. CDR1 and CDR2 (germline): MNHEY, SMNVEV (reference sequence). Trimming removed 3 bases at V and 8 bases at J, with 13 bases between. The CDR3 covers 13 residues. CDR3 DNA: TGTGCCAGCAGTTTTACCCCGGCCGGAGGCTACACCTTC. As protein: CASSFTPAGGYTF.

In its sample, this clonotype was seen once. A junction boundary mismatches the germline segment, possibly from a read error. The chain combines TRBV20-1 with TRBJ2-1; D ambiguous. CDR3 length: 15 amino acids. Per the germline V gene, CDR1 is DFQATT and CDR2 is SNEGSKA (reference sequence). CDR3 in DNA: TGCAGTGCTAGAGATTATGAAAGCTCCCACAATGAGCAGTTCTTC. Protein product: CSARDYESSHNEQFF.

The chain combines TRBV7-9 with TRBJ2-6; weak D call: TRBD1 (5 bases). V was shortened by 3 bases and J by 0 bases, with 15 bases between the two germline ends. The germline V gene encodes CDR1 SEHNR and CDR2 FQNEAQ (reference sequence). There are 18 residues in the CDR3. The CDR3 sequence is CASSLMGPDLSGANVLTF. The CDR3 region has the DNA TGTGCCAGCAGCTTGATGGGGCCCGACCTCTCTGGGGCCAACGTCCTGACTTTC.

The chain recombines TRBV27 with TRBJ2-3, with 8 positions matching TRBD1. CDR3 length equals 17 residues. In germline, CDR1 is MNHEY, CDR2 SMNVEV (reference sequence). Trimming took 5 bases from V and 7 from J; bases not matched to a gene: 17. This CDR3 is CASSLAGTGVLVYTQYF. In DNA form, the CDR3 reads TGTGCCAGCAGTCTCGCCGGGACAGGAGTTCTCGTCTATACGCAGTATTTT.

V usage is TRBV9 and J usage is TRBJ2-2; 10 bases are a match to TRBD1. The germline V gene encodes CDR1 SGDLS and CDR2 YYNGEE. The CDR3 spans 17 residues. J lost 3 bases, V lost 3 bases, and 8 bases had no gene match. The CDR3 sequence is CASSGDGQGGYTGELFF. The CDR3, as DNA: TGTGCCAGCAGCGGAGACGGACAGGGGGGTTACACCGGGGAGCTGTTTTTT.

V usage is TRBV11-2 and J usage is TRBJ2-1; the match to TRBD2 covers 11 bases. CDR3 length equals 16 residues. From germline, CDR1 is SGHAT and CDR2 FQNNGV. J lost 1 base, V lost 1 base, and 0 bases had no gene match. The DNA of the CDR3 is TGTGCCAGCAGCTTAGTAGCGGGAGGGTCCTACAATGAGCAGTTCTTC. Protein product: CASSLVAGGSYNEQFF.

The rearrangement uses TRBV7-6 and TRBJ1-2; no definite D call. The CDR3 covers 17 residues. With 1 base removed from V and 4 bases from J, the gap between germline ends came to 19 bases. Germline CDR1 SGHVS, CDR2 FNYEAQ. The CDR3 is CASSLDLGGVGSYGYTF. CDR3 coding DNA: TGTGCCAGCAGCTTAGATTTGGGCGGGGTCGGGAGCTATGGCTACACCTTC. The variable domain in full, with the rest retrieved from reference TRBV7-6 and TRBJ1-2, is GAGVSQSPRYKVTKRGQDVALRCDPISGHVSLYWYRQALGQGPEFLTYFNYEAQQDKSGLPNDRFSAERPEGSISTLTIQRTEQRDSAMYRCASSLDLGGVGSYGYTFGSGTRLTVV.

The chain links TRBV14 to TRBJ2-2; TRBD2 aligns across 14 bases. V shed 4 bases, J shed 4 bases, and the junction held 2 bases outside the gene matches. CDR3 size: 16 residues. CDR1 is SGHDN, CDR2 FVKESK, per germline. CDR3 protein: CASSPGLAGGTGELFF. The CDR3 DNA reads TGTGCCAGCAGCCCCGGACTAGCGGGAGGCACCGGGGAGCTGTTTTTT.

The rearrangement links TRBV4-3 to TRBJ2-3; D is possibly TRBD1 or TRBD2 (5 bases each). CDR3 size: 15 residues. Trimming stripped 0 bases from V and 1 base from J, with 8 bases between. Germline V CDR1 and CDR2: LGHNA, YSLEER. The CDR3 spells CASSQEMGRTDTQYF. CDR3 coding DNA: TGCGCCAGCAGCCAAGAAATGGGACGCACAGATACGCAGTATTTT.

The CDR3 bases are TGTGCCAGCAGCGCCGGACAAGACACTGAAGCTTTCTTT. The encoded protein is CASSAGQDTEAFF. J is TRBJ1-1 and V is TRBV9; the D gene is possibly TRBD1 (5 bases). V was clipped by 3 bases and J by 3 bases, with 9 bases between them. Per the germline V gene, CDR1 is SGDLS and CDR2 is YYNGEE. CDR3 size: 13 residues.

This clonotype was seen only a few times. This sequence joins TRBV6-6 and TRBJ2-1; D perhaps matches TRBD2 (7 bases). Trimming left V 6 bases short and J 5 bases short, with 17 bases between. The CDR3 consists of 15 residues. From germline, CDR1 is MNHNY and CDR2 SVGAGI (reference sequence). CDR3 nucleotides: TGTGCCAGCAGGATGTGGGGGGGCCCCAACAATGAGCAGTTCTTC. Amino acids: CASRMWGGPNNEQFF.

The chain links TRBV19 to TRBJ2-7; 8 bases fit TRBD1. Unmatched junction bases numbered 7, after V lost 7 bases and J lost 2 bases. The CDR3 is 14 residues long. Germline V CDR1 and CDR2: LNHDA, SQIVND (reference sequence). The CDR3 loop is CASTETGEAYEQYF. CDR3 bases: TGTGCCAGTACGGAGACAGGGGAGGCCTACGAGCAGTACTTC.

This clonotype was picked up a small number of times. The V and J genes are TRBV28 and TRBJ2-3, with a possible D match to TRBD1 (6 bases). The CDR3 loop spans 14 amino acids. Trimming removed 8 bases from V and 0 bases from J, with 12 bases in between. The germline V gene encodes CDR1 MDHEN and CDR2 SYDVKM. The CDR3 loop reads CASSLTGSTDTQYF. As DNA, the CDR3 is TGTGCCAGCTCACTAACAGGGAGCACAGATACGCAGTATTTT.

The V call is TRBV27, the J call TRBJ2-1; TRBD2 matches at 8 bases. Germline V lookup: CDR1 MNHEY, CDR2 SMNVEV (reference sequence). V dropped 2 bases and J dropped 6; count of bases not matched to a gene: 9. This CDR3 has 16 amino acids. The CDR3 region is CASSLGVRGLVNEQFF. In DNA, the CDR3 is TGTGCCAGCAGTTTAGGGGTCAGGGGACTAGTCAATGAGCAGTTCTTC.

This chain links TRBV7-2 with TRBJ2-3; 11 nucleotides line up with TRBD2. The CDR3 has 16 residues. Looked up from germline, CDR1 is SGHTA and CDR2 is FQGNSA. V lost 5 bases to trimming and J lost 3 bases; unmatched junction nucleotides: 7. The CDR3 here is CASSHSGRAGTDTQYF. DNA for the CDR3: TGTGCCAGCAGCCATAGCGGGAGGGCCGGGACAGATACGCAGTATTTT.

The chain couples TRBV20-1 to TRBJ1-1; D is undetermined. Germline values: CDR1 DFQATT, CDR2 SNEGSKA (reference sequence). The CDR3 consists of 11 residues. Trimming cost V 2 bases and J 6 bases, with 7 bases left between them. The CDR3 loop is CSARTGAEAFF. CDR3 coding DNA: TGCAGTGCTAGAACCGGGGCTGAAGCTTTCTTT.

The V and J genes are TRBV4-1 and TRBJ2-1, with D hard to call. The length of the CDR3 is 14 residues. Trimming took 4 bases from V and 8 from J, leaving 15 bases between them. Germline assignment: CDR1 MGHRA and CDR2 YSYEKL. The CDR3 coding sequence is TGCGCCAGCAGCCTCCCGTTCGGTGGTGATGAGCAGTTCTTC. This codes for CASSLPFGGDEQFF.

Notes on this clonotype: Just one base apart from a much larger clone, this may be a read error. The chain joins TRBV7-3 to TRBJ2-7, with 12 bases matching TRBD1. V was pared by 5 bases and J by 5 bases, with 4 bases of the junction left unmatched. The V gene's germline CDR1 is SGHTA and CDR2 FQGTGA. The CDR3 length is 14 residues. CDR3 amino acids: CASSPGQGAHEQYF. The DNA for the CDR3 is TGTGCCAGCAGCCCGGGACAGGGGGCCCACGAGCAGTACTTC.

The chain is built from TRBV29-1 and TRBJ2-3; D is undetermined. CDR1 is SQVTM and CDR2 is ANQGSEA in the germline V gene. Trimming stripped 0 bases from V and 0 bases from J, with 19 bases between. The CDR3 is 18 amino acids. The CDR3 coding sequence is TGCAGCGTTGAAGATATTGGGCCTACAGAATCTAGCACAGATACGCAGTATTTT. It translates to CSVEDIGPTESSTDTQYF.

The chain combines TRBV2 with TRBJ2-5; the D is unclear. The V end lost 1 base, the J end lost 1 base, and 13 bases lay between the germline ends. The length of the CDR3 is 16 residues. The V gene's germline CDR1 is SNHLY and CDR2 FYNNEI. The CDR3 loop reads CASSEGVLLFQETQYF. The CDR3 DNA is TGTGCCAGCAGTGAAGGTGTTCTGCTTTTCCAAGAGACCCAGTACTTC. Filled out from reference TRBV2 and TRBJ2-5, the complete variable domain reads EPEVTQTPSHQVTQMGQEVILRCVPISNHLYFYWYRQILGQKVEFLVSFYNNEISEKSEIFDDQFSVERPDGSNFTLKIRSTKLEDSAMYFCASSEGVLLFQETQYFGPGTRLLVL.

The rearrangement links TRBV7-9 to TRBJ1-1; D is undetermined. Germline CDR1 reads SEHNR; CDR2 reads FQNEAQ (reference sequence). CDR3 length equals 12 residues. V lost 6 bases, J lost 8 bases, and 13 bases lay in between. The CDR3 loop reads CASRPTVREAFF. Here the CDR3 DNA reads TGTGCCAGCAGGCCAACTGTCCGAGAAGCTTTCTTT.

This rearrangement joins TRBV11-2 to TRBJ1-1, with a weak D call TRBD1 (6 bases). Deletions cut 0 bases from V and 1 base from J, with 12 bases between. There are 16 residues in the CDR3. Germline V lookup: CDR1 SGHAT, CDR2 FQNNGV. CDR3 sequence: CASSLDHRGPNTEAFF. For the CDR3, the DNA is TGTGCCAGCAGCTTAGATCATCGGGGGCCGAACACTGAAGCTTTCTTT.

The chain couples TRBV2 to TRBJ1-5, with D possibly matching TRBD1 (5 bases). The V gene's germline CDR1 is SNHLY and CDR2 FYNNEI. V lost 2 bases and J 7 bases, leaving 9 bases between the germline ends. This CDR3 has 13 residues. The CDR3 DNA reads TGTGCCAGCAGTGAATACAGGCCCCAGCCCCAGCATTTT. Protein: CASSEYRPQPQHF.